A selection of T cell receptor beta chains follows, all from one sample in a study of blood T cell repertoires in COVID-19. Some clones are missing from TCRdb's copy, which holds only in-frame ones; the method was immunoSEQ multiplex PCR. In the table there are approximately 180,000 clones, 80% to 90% of which are singletons. The sample was peripheral blood. Every receptor here comes from a human donor with active or convalescent COVID-19. The donor label of this sample is uncertain. Each CDR3 is given with its conserved first and last residue. Each record gives: CDR3 length, clone size, J gene, D gene, V gene, CDR3 protein, CDR3 DNA. The D gene is left open where the match is weak. Clone size is stated in some rows and not others, as once, few, many or a class when expanded.

cdr3_length: 13
clone_size: once
j_call: TRBJ2-1
d_call: TRBD1
v_call: TRBV5-4
cdr3_aa: CASSPRDRDYWFF
cdr3_nt: TGTGCCAGCAGCCCCCGAGACAGGGATTATTGGTTCTTC

cdr3_length: 18
clone_size: .
j_call: TRBJ1-5
d_call: TRBD1
v_call: TRBV4-1
cdr3_aa: CASSQVRGDRGQGQPQHF
cdr3_nt: TGCGCCAGCAGCCAAGTTAGGGGAGACAGGGGGCAGGGTCAGCCCCAGCATTTT

cdr3_length: 14
clone_size: .
j_call: TRBJ1-2
d_call: .
v_call: TRBV10-3
cdr3_aa: CAIRSPTAGYGYTF
cdr3_nt: TGTGCCATCAGATCACCCACGGCAGGCTATGGCTACACCTTC

cdr3_length: 11
clone_size: few
j_call: TRBJ2-7
d_call: .
v_call: TRBV5-5
cdr3_aa: CASSYSNEQYF
cdr3_nt: TGTGCCAGCAGCTACTCGAACGAGCAGTACTTC

cdr3_length: 16
clone_size: once
j_call: TRBJ1-2
d_call: .
v_call: TRBV28
cdr3_aa: CASSLPRGASRYGYTF
cdr3_nt: TGTGCCAGCAGTCTCCCACGGGGGGCTTCTCGGTATGGCTACACCTTC

cdr3_length: 11
clone_size: .
j_call: TRBJ1-2
d_call: .
v_call: TRBV7-9
cdr3_aa: CASQTGYGYTF
cdr3_nt: TGTGCCAGCCAGACGGGCTATGGCTACACCTTC

cdr3_length: 15
clone_size: .
j_call: TRBJ1-1
d_call: TRBD1
v_call: TRBV7-8
cdr3_aa: CASSLGSGGLTEAFF
cdr3_nt: TGTGCCAGCAGCTTAGGTTCAGGGGGTCTCACTGAAGCTTTCTTT

cdr3_length: 15
clone_size: .
j_call: TRBJ1-4
d_call: .
v_call: TRBV28
cdr3_aa: CASSPPGGPNEKLFF
cdr3_nt: TGTGCCAGCAGTCCTCCCGGGGGGCCTAATGAAAAACTGTTTTTT

cdr3_length: 12
clone_size: .
j_call: TRBJ1-3
d_call: .
v_call: TRBV30
cdr3_aa: CAWSGAGNTIYF
cdr3_nt: TGTGCCTGGAGTGGAGCGGGAAACACCATATATTTT

cdr3_length: 14
clone_size: .
j_call: TRBJ2-1
d_call: TRBD2
v_call: TRBV29-1
cdr3_aa: CSVGLTSGRSEQFF
cdr3_nt: TGCAGCGTTGGGTTGACTAGCGGGAGAAGCGAGCAGTTCTTC

cdr3_length: 16
clone_size: .
j_call: TRBJ1-2
d_call: TRBD1
v_call: TRBV5-4
cdr3_aa: CASSLPPRGQGVHYTF
cdr3_nt: TGTGCCAGCAGCTTGCCGCCGAGGGGACAGGGCGTGCACTACACCTTC

cdr3_length: 14
clone_size: .
j_call: TRBJ2-7
d_call: .
v_call: TRBV6-5
cdr3_aa: CASSLRQPTYEQYF
cdr3_nt: TGTGCCAGCAGTTTGAGGCAGCCTACCTACGAGCAGTACTTC

cdr3_length: 16
clone_size: few
j_call: TRBJ2-1
d_call: TRBD2
v_call: TRBV3-1/TRBV3-2
cdr3_aa: CASSHRTSGGGNEQFF
cdr3_nt: TGTGCCAGCAGCCACCGAACTAGCGGGGGGGGGAATGAGCAGTTCTTC

cdr3_length: 14
clone_size: .
j_call: TRBJ1-2
d_call: .
v_call: TRBV24-1
cdr3_aa: CATRGDNINYGYTF
cdr3_nt: TGTGCCACCAGAGGGGACAACATTAACTATGGCTACACCTTC

cdr3_length: 19
clone_size: .
j_call: TRBJ1-6
d_call: TRBD1
v_call: TRBV30
cdr3_aa: CAWSAWDRGKYTENSPLHF
cdr3_nt: TGTGCCTGGAGTGCTTGGGACAGGGGGAAGTATACCGAAAATTCACCCCTCCACTTT

cdr3_length: 16
clone_size: .
j_call: TRBJ2-3
d_call: TRBD1
v_call: TRBV19
cdr3_aa: CASSIGGQVGTDTQYF
cdr3_nt: TGTGCCAGTAGTATAGGCGGACAGGTCGGCACAGATACGCAGTATTTT

cdr3_length: 12
clone_size: .
j_call: TRBJ1-2
d_call: .
v_call: TRBV5-1
cdr3_aa: CASSGQNYGYTF
cdr3_nt: TGCGCCAGCAGCGGACAAAACTATGGCTACACCTTC

cdr3_length: 15
clone_size: .
j_call: TRBJ2-5
d_call: TRBD2
v_call: TRBV5-1
cdr3_aa: CASSLSGLAQETQYF
cdr3_nt: TGCGCCAGCAGCTTGTCGGGACTAGCTCAAGAGACCCAGTACTTC

cdr3_length: 15
clone_size: .
j_call: TRBJ1-1
d_call: TRBD1
v_call: TRBV19
cdr3_aa: CASRVETGGNAEAFF
cdr3_nt: TGTGCCAGTCGGGTCGAAACAGGGGGCAATGCTGAAGCTTTCTTT

cdr3_length: 17
clone_size: .
j_call: TRBJ2-6
d_call: .
v_call: TRBV5-1
cdr3_aa: CASSFTGLPSGANVLTF
cdr3_nt: TGCGCCAGCAGCTTTACGGGACTCCCCTCTGGGGCCAACGTCCTGACTTTC

cdr3_length: 15
clone_size: .
j_call: TRBJ2-6
d_call: .
v_call: TRBV28
cdr3_aa: CASSFGGSGANVLTF
cdr3_nt: TGTGCCAGCAGTTTTGGCGGATCTGGGGCCAACGTCCTGACTTTC

cdr3_length: 12
clone_size: .
j_call: TRBJ2-7
d_call: .
v_call: TRBV5-5
cdr3_aa: CASSLVGAKQYF
cdr3_nt: TGTGCCAGCAGCTTGGTTGGGGCGAAGCAGTACTTC

cdr3_length: 13
clone_size: .
j_call: TRBJ1-1
d_call: TRBD1
v_call: TRBV28
cdr3_aa: CASSLDRGDEAFF
cdr3_nt: TGTGCCAGCAGCCTCGACAGGGGCGATGAAGCTTTCTTT

cdr3_length: 18
clone_size: .
j_call: TRBJ2-1
d_call: .
v_call: TRBV15
cdr3_aa: CATSRDSPGGSSYNEQFF
cdr3_nt: TGTGCCACCAGCAGAGATAGTCCCGGGGGTAGCTCCTACAATGAGCAGTTCTTC

cdr3_length: 15
clone_size: .
j_call: TRBJ2-5
d_call: .
v_call: TRBV19
cdr3_aa: CASSINPRVRETQYF
cdr3_nt: TGTGCCAGTAGTATCAACCCCAGGGTACGAGAGACCCAGTACTTC

cdr3_length: 15
clone_size: few
j_call: TRBJ2-4
d_call: .
v_call: TRBV11-2
cdr3_aa: CASSSLGQGENIQYF
cdr3_nt: TGTGCCAGCAGCTCCCTGGGTCAGGGTGAAAACATTCAGTACTTC

cdr3_length: 13
clone_size: few
j_call: TRBJ2-7
d_call: TRBD1
v_call: TRBV5-4
cdr3_aa: CASSSTGGYEQYF
cdr3_nt: TGTGCCAGCAGCTCGACAGGGGGCTACGAGCAGTACTTC

cdr3_length: 11
clone_size: .
j_call: TRBJ1-1
d_call: .
v_call: TRBV30
cdr3_aa: CAWNRDLGAFF
cdr3_nt: TGTGCCTGGAACAGGGATTTGGGAGCTTTCTTT

cdr3_length: 13
clone_size: .
j_call: TRBJ1-1
d_call: .
v_call: TRBV9
cdr3_aa: CASSVMLNTEAFF
cdr3_nt: TGTGCCAGCAGCGTAATGCTAAACACTGAAGCTTTCTTT

cdr3_length: 14
clone_size: .
j_call: TRBJ1-1
d_call: .
v_call: TRBV14
cdr3_aa: CASSNYGQNTEAFF
cdr3_nt: TGTGCCAGCAGCAACTATGGACAGAACACTGAAGCTTTCTTT

cdr3_length: 16
clone_size: .
j_call: TRBJ2-2
d_call: TRBD2
v_call: TRBV4-2
cdr3_aa: CASSPEATSRTGELFF
cdr3_nt: TGTGCCAGCAGCCCTGAGGCGACTAGCCGCACCGGGGAGCTGTTTTTT

cdr3_length: 15
clone_size: .
j_call: TRBJ2-3
d_call: TRBD2
v_call: TRBV3-1/TRBV3-2
cdr3_aa: CASRRVAGDGDTQYF
cdr3_nt: TGTGCCAGCCGCAGGGTAGCGGGAGACGGAGATACGCAGTATTTT

cdr3_length: 16
clone_size: .
j_call: TRBJ2-3
d_call: TRBD2
v_call: TRBV18
cdr3_aa: CASSSGLAGATDTQYF
cdr3_nt: TGTGCCAGCTCATCCGGACTAGCGGGAGCTACAGATACGCAGTATTTT

cdr3_length: 15
clone_size: .
j_call: TRBJ2-7
d_call: TRBD2
v_call: TRBV30
cdr3_aa: CAWSVYAGASYEQYF
cdr3_nt: TGTGCCTGGAGTGTTTATGCGGGAGCATCCTACGAGCAGTACTTC

cdr3_length: 18
clone_size: .
j_call: TRBJ2-1
d_call: TRBD2
v_call: TRBV3-1/TRBV3-2
cdr3_aa: CASSQRSRGGGSYNEQFF
cdr3_nt: TGTGCCAGCAGCCAACGAAGCCGCGGCGGGGGATCCTACAATGAGCAGTTCTTC

cdr3_length: 13
clone_size: .
j_call: TRBJ2-3
d_call: .
v_call: TRBV12-3/TRBV12-4
cdr3_aa: CASSLVTPSTQYF
cdr3_nt: TGTGCCAGCAGTTTAGTAACTCCTTCTACGCAGTATTTT

cdr3_length: 14
clone_size: .
j_call: TRBJ2-3
d_call: TRBD2
v_call: TRBV5-1
cdr3_aa: CASTLAARTDTQYF
cdr3_nt: TGCGCCAGTACGCTAGCGGCCCGCACAGATACGCAGTATTTT

cdr3_length: 11
clone_size: .
j_call: TRBJ1-1
d_call: .
v_call: TRBV28
cdr3_aa: CASSFQGTAFF
cdr3_nt: TGTGCCAGCAGTTTTCAGGGGACGGCTTTCTTT

cdr3_length: 15
clone_size: once
j_call: TRBJ1-1
d_call: .
v_call: TRBV3-1/TRBV3-2
cdr3_aa: CASSQDTTPNTEAFF
cdr3_nt: TGTGCCAGCAGCCAAGATACGACACCGAACACTGAAGCTTTCTTT

cdr3_length: 14
clone_size: .
j_call: TRBJ1-3
d_call: .
v_call: TRBV7-2
cdr3_aa: CASSLVGQGPTIYF
cdr3_nt: TGTGCCAGCAGCTTAGTGGGCCAGGGTCCCACCATATATTTT

cdr3_length: 12
clone_size: .
j_call: TRBJ1-4
d_call: .
v_call: TRBV30
cdr3_aa: CAWNGLNEKLFF
cdr3_nt: TGTGCCTGGAACGGACTTAATGAAAAACTGTTTTTT

cdr3_length: 13
clone_size: .
j_call: TRBJ1-2
d_call: .
v_call: TRBV7-2
cdr3_aa: CASSGRVFYGYTF
cdr3_nt: TGTGCCAGCAGCGGCAGGGTATTCTATGGCTACACCTTC

cdr3_length: 15
clone_size: .
j_call: TRBJ2-1
d_call: .
v_call: TRBV6-4
cdr3_aa: CASSAGSGSYNEQFF
cdr3_nt: TGTGCCAGCAGTGCTGGATCAGGTTCCTACAATGAGCAGTTCTTC

cdr3_length: 13
clone_size: .
j_call: TRBJ2-2
d_call: TRBD1
v_call: TRBV7-2
cdr3_aa: CASSLVGGTGLFF
cdr3_nt: TGTGCCAGCAGCTTAGTTGGGGGGACAGGGCTGTTTTTT

cdr3_length: 15
clone_size: .
j_call: TRBJ2-3
d_call: TRBD2
v_call: TRBV11-2
cdr3_aa: CASSSGLAGGDTQYF
cdr3_nt: TGTGCCAGCAGCTCCGGACTAGCGGGAGGGGATACGCAGTATTTT

cdr3_length: 15
clone_size: .
j_call: TRBJ1-4
d_call: TRBD1
v_call: TRBV7-2
cdr3_aa: CASSRLQGANEKLFF
cdr3_nt: TGTGCCAGCAGCCGGTTACAGGGGGCTAATGAAAAACTGTTTTTT

cdr3_length: 14
clone_size: .
j_call: TRBJ1-2
d_call: .
v_call: TRBV6-2/TRBV6-3
cdr3_aa: CASSVSTGAGGYTF
cdr3_nt: TGTGCCAGCAGCGTCTCCACAGGTGCTGGTGGCTACACCTTC

cdr3_length: 14
clone_size: .
j_call: TRBJ2-7
d_call: TRBD2
v_call: TRBV5-4
cdr3_aa: CASSLTSGHYEQYF
cdr3_nt: TGTGCCAGCAGCTTGACTAGCGGGCACTACGAGCAGTACTTC

cdr3_length: 18
clone_size: few
j_call: TRBJ2-5
d_call: TRBD2
v_call: TRBV7-6
cdr3_aa: CASSSTISGTSNQETQYF
cdr3_nt: TGTGCCAGCAGCTCGACTATTAGCGGGACTTCCAACCAAGAGACCCAGTACTTC

cdr3_length: 14
clone_size: .
j_call: TRBJ1-5
d_call: .
v_call: TRBV18
cdr3_aa: CASSPRDTNQPQHF
cdr3_nt: TGTGCCAGCTCACCCCGGGACACGAATCAGCCCCAGCATTTT

cdr3_length: 15
clone_size: .
j_call: TRBJ2-7
d_call: .
v_call: TRBV4-1
cdr3_aa: CASSQLQGTLYEQYF
cdr3_nt: TGCGCCAGCAGCCAACTTCAGGGTACCCTCTACGAGCAGTACTTC

cdr3_length: 17
clone_size: .
j_call: TRBJ2-3
d_call: .
v_call: TRBV24-1
cdr3_aa: CATSDPTGPASGYTQYF
cdr3_nt: TGTGCCACCAGTGACCCGACAGGTCCCGCTAGCGGATATACGCAGTATTTT

cdr3_length: 13
clone_size: .
j_call: TRBJ2-7
d_call: TRBD2
v_call: TRBV6-1
cdr3_aa: CASSVAGAYEQYF
cdr3_nt: TGTGCCAGCAGTGTAGCGGGAGCCTACGAGCAGTACTTC

cdr3_length: 16
clone_size: once
j_call: TRBJ2-1
d_call: TRBD2
v_call: TRBV5-1
cdr3_aa: CASSGSTSGRGDEQFF
cdr3_nt: TGCGCCAGCAGCGGTTCGACTAGCGGGAGAGGGGATGAGCAGTTCTTC

cdr3_length: 14
clone_size: .
j_call: TRBJ1-6
d_call: TRBD1
v_call: TRBV7-2
cdr3_aa: CASGWDSSNSPLHF
cdr3_nt: TGTGCCAGCGGATGGGACAGCTCGAATTCACCCCTCCACTTT

cdr3_length: 14
clone_size: few
j_call: TRBJ2-7
d_call: TRBD1
v_call: TRBV27
cdr3_aa: CASSLGQGGNEQYF
cdr3_nt: TGTGCCAGCAGTTTGGGACAGGGAGGGAACGAGCAGTACTTC

cdr3_length: 19
clone_size: .
j_call: TRBJ1-3
d_call: .
v_call: TRBV30
cdr3_aa: CAWSQGPGRPTAAGNTIYF
cdr3_nt: TGTGCCTGGAGTCAAGGGCCGGGGAGGCCTACAGCTGCTGGAAACACCATATATTTT

cdr3_length: 13
clone_size: few
j_call: TRBJ1-1
d_call: .
v_call: TRBV15
cdr3_aa: CATNTGSRTEAFF
cdr3_nt: TGTGCCACCAATACAGGGTCGCGCACTGAAGCTTTCTTT

cdr3_length: 15
clone_size: .
j_call: TRBJ2-3
d_call: .
v_call: TRBV7-3
cdr3_aa: CASSSKSGGADTQYF
cdr3_nt: TGTGCCAGCAGCTCAAAGTCCGGGGGAGCAGATACGCAGTATTTT

cdr3_length: 12
clone_size: few
j_call: TRBJ1-4
d_call: .
v_call: TRBV12-3/TRBV12-4
cdr3_aa: CASSYRSEKLFF
cdr3_nt: TGTGCCAGCAGTTACAGGTCTGAAAAACTGTTTTTT